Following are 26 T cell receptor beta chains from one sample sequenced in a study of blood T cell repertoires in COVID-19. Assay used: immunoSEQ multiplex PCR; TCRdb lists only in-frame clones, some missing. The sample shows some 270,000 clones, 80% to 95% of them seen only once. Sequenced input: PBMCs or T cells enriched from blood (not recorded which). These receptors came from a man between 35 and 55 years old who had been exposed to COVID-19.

In nucleotides, the CDR3 is TGTGCAAGTCGCTTACGACGAGGTTTCCTTCGGATCAATGAGCAGTTCTTC. Its translation is CASRLRRGFLRINEQFF. The rearrangement uses TRBV12-2 and TRBJ2-1; the table's D gene call, TRBD2, was not cross checked with the DNA. TRBV12-2 is tagged as a pseudogene. The CDR3 is 17 amino acids.

The chain's CDR3 is CASSQDVGALNTQYF. The CDR3 nucleotides are TGTGCCAGCAGCCAAGATGTAGGAGCTCTGAATACGCAGTATTTT. The gene calls are TRBV3-1 (or the pseudogene TRBV3-2) and TRBJ2-3; D remains ambiguous. Germline V CDR1 and CDR2: LGHDT, YNNKEL (reference sequence). The V end lost 0 bases, the J end lost 7 bases, and 14 bases lay between the germline ends. CDR3 size: 15 residues.

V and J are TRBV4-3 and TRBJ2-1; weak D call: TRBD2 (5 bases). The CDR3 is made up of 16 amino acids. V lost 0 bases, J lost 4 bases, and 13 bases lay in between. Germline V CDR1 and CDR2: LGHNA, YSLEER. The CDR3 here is CASSQERAKPYNEQFF. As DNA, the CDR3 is TGCGCCAGCAGCCAAGAGAGGGCTAAGCCTTACAATGAGCAGTTCTTC.

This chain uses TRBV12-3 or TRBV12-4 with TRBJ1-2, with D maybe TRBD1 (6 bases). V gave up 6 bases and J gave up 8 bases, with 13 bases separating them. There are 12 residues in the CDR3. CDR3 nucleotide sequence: TGTGCCAGCAGCCCGAGGGGGTTCGGCTACACCTTC. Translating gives CASSPRGFGYTF.

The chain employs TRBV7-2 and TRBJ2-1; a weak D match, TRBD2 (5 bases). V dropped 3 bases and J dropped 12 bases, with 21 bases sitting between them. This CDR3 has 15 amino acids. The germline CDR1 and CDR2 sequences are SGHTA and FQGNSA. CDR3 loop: CASSLDAKLVAGQFF. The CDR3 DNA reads TGTGCCAGCAGCTTGGACGCAAAACTAGTGGCGGGGCAGTTCTTC.

CDR3 DNA: TGTGCCAGCAGCTTCGCAGGGCTGAACACCGGGGAGCTGTTTTTT. Its translation is CASSFAGLNTGELFF. The V gene is TRBV7-2, the J gene TRBJ2-2; possible D gene TRBD1, 5 bases. Germline CDR1 SGHTA, CDR2 FQGNSA. The V end was cut by 3 bases, the J end by 1 base, with 9 bases between. The CDR3 extends over 15 amino acids.

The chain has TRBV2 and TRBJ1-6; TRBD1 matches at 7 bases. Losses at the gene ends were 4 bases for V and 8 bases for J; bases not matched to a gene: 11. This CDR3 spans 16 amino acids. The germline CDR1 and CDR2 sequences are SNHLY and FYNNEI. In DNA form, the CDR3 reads TGTGCCAGCAGTGGGGATGAGGGGGCAGGGGATTCACCCCTCCACTTT. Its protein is CASSGDEGAGDSPLHF.

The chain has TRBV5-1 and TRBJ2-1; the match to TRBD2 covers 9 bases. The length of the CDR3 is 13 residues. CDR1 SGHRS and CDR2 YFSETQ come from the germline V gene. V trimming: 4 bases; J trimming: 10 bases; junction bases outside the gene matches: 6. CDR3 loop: CASSPTSGGEQFF. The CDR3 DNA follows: TGCGCCAGCAGCCCGACTAGCGGAGGCGAGCAGTTCTTC. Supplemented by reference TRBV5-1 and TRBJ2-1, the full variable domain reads KAGVTQTPRYLIKTRGQQVTLSCSPISGHRSVSWYQQTPGQGLQFLFEYFSETQRNKGNFPGRFSGRQFSNSRSEMNVSTLELGDSALYLCASSPTSGGEQFFGPGTRLTVL.

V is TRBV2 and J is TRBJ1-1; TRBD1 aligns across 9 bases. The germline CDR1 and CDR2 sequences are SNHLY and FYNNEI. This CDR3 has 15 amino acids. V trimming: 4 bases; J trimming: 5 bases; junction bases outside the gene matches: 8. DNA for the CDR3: TGTGCCAGCAGTGTGGGGACAGGGTTTGGGACTGAAGCTTTCTTT. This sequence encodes CASSVGTGFGTEAFF.

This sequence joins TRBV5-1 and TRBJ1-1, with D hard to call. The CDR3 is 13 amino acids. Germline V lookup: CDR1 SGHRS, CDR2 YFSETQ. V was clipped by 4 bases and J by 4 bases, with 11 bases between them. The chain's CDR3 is CASSQTVVTEAFF. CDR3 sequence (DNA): TGCGCCAGCAGCCAAACGGTGGTCACTGAAGCTTTCTTT. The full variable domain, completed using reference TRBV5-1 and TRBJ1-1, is KAGVTQTPRYLIKTRGQQVTLSCSPISGHRSVSWYQQTPGQGLQFLFEYFSETQRNKGNFPGRFSGRQFSNSRSEMNVSTLELGDSALYLCASSQTVVTEAFFGQGTRLTVV.

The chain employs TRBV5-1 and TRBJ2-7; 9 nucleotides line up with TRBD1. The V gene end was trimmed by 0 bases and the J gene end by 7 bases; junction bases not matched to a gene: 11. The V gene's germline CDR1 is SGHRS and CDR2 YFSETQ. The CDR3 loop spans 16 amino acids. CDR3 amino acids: CASSLALGQGRSEQYF. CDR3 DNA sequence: TGCGCCAGCAGCTTGGCCCTGGGACAGGGAAGAAGTGAGCAGTACTTC.

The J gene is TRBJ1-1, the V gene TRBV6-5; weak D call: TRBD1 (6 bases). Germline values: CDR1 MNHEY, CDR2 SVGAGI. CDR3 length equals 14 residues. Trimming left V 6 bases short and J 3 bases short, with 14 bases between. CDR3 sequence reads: CASRVRGADTEAFF. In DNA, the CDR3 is TGTGCCAGCAGAGTTCGGGGGGCCGACACTGAAGCTTTCTTT.

The CDR3 loop is CASSDRQHSGNTIYF. Written as DNA, the CDR3 is TGTGCCAGCAGCGACAGGCAGCACTCTGGAAACACCATATATTTT. V and J are TRBV7-6 and TRBJ1-3; a possible D gene is TRBD1 (6 bases). V lost 5 bases and J lost 0, with 11 bases in between. CDR1 is SGHVS and CDR2 is FNYEAQ in the germline V gene. The CDR3 loop spans 15 amino acids.

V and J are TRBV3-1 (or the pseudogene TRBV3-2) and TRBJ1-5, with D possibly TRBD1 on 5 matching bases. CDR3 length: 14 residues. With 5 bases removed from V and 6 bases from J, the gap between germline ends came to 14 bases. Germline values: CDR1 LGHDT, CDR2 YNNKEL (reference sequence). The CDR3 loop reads CASSSRGRGQPQHF. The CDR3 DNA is TGTGCCAGCAGCTCAAGGGGTAGGGGTCAGCCCCAGCATTTT.

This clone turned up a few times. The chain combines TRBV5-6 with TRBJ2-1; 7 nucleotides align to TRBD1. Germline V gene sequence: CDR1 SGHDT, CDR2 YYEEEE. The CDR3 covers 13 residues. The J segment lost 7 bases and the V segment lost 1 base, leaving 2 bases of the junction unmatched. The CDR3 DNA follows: TGTGCCAGCAGCTTGCGACAGGGTAATGAGCAGTTCTTC. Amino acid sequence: CASSLRQGNEQFF.

CDR3 sequence (DNA): TGTGCCAGCAGGGAGAGACTAGCGGGACTCGCAGATACGCAGTATTTT. Translating it yields CASRERLAGLADTQYF. The gene calls are TRBV2 and TRBJ2-3; 11 positions match TRBD2. V shed 6 bases, J shed 4 bases, and the junction held 9 bases outside the gene matches. CDR3 length equals 16 residues. CDR1 is SNHLY and CDR2 is FYNNEI in the germline V gene.

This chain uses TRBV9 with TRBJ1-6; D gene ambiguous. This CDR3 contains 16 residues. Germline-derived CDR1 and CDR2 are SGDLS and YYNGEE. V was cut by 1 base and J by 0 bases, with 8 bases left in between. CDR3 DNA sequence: TGTGCCAGCAGCGTATCGGGGAGCTCCTATAATTCACCCCTCCACTTT. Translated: CASSVSGSSYNSPLHF.

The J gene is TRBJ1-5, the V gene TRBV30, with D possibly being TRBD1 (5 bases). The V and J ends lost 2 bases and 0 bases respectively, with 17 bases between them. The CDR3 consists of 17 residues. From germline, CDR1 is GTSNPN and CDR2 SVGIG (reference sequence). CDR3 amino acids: CAWSPTGGRYSNQPQHF. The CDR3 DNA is TGTGCCTGGAGTCCAACAGGAGGGAGATATAGCAATCAGCCCCAGCATTTT.

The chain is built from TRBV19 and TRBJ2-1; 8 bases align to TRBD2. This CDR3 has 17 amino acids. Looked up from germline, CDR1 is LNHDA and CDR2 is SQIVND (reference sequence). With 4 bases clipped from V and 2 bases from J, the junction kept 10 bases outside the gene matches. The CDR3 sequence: CASSRFRGGLTYNEQFF. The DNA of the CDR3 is TGTGCCAGTAGTAGATTCCGGGGGGGACTGACCTACAATGAGCAGTTCTTC.

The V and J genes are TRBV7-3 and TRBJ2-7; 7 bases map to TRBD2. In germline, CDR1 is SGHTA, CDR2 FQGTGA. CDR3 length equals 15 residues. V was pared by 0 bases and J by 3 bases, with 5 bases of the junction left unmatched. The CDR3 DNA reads TGTGCCAGCAGCTTAACGTTCGGCGGGAGCTACGAGCAGTACTTC. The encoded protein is CASSLTFGGSYEQYF.

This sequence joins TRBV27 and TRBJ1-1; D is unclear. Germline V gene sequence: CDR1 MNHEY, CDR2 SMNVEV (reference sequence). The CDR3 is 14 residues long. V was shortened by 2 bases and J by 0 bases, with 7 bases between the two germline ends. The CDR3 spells CASSLTEMNTEAFF. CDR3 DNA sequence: TGTGCCAGCAGTTTAACAGAGATGAACACTGAAGCTTTCTTT.

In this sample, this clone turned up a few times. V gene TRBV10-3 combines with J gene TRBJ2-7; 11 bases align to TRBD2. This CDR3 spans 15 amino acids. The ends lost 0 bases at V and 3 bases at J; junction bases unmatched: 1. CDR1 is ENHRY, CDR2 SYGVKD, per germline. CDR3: CAISESTSGGYEQYF. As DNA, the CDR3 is TGTGCCATCAGTGAGTCAACTAGCGGGGGCTACGAGCAGTACTTC.

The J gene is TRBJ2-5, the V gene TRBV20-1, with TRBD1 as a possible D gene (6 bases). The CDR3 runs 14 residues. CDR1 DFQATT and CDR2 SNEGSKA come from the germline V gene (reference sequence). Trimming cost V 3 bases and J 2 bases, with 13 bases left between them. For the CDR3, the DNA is TGCAGTGCTAGTGCCGGAACAGGGCAAGAGACCCAGTACTTC. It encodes CSASAGTGQETQYF.

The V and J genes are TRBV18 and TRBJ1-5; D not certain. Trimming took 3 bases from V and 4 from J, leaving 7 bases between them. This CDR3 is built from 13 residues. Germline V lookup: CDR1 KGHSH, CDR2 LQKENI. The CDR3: CASSPEKNQPQHF. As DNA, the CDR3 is TGTGCCAGCTCACCCGAGAAGAATCAGCCCCAGCATTTT.

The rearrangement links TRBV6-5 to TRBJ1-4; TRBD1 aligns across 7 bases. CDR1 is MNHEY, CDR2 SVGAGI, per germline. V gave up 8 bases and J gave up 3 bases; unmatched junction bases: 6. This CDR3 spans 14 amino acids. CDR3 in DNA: TGTGCCAGCTCCTTGGGGACAGCTAATGAAAAACTGTTTTTT. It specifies CASSLGTANEKLFF.

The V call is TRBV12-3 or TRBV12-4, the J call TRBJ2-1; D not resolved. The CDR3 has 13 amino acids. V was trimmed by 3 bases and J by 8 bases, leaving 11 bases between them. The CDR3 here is CASSFVLGDEQFF. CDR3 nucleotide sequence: TGTGCCAGCAGTTTCGTCCTGGGCGATGAGCAGTTCTTC.